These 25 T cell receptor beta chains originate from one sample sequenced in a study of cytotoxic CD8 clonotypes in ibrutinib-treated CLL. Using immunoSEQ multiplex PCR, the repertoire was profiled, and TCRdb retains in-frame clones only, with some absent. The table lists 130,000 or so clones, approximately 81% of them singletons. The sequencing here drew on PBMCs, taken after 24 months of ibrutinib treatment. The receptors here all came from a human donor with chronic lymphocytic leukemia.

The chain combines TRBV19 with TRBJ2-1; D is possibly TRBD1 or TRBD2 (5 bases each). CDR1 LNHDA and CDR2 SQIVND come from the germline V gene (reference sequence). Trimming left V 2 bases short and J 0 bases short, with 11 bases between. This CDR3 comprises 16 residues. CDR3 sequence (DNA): TGTGCCAGTAGTATATGGGGGACCTCCTCCTACAATGAGCAGTTCTTC. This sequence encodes CASSIWGTSSYNEQFF.

CDR3 residues: CASSGQIWGAGETQYF. CDR3 DNA sequence: TGTGCCAGCAGCGGCCAAATATGGGGGGCAGGAGAGACCCAGTACTTC. The chain has TRBV7-6 and TRBJ2-5; D tentatively reads TRBD1 or TRBD2 (6 bases each). The CDR3 extends over 16 amino acids. Germline lookup yields CDR1 SGHVS and CDR2 FNYEAQ. The V end was cut by 5 bases, the J end by 4 bases, with 20 bases between.

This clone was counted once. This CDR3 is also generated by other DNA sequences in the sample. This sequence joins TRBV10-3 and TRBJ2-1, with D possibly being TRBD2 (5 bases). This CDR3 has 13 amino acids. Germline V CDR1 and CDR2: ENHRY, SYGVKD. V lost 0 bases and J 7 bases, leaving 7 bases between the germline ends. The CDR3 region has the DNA TGTGCCATCAGTGAGTCCCGGGATAATGAGCAGTTCTTC. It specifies CAISESRDNEQFF.

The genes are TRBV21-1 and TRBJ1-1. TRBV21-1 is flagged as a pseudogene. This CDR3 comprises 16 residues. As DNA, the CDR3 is TGTGCCAGCAGCAAAGTCAGCTTTCCCATGAACACTGAAGCTTTCTTT. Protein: CASSKVSFPMNTEAFF.

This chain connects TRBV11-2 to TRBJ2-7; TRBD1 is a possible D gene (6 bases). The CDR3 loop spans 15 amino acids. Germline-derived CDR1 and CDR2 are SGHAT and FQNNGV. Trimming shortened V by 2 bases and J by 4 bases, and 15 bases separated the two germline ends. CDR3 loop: CASSLRLKTGYEQYF. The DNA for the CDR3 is TGTGCCAGCAGCTTACGGCTAAAGACAGGATACGAGCAGTACTTC.

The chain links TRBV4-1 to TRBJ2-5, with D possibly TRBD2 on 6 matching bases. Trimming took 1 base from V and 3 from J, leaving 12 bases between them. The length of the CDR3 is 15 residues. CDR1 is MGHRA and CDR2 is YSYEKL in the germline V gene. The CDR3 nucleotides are TGCGCCAGCAGCCAAGGGTTTGGCGGGGAAGAGACCCAGTACTTC. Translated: CASSQGFGGEETQYF.

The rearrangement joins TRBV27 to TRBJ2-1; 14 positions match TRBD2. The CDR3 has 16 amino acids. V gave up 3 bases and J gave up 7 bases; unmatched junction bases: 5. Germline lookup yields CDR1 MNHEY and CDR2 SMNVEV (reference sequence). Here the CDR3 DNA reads TGTGCCAGCAGTTTTAGACTAGCGGGGGGGCTTAATGAGCAGTTCTTC. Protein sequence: CASSFRLAGGLNEQFF.

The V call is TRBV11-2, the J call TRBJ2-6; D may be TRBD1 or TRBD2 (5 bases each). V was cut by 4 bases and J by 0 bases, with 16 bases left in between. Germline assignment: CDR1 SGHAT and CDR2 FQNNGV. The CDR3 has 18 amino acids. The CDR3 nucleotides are TGTGCCAGCAGCTCTTCCGGGACCTTTAGCTCTGGGGCCAACGTCCTGACTTTC. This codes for CASSSSGTFSSGANVLTF.

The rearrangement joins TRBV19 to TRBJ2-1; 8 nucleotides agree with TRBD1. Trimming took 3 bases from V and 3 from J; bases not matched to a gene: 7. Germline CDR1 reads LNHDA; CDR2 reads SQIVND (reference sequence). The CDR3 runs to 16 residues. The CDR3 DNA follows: TGTGCCAGTAGTATCCTCGGGACAGGTAGCTACAATGAGCAGTTCTTC. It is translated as CASSILGTGSYNEQFF.

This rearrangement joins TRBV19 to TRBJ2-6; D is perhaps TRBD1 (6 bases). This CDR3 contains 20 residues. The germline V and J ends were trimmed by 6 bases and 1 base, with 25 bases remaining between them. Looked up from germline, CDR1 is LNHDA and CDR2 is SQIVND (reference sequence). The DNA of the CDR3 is TGTGCCAGTAGCCCCCCCCCGTCGAGGGGGTCAGGGTCTGGGGCCAACGTCCTGACTTTC. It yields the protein CASSPPPSRGSGSGANVLTF.

This CDR3 reads CAIRYSPGRNTIYF. In nucleotides, the CDR3 is TGTGCCATCAGATACTCCCCGGGAAGAAACACCATATATTTT. V usage is TRBV10-3 and J usage is TRBJ1-3; no clear D gene. The germline CDR1 and CDR2 sequences are ENHRY and SYGVKD. The length of the CDR3 is 14 residues. The germline V and J ends were trimmed by 6 bases and 5 bases, with 14 bases remaining between them.

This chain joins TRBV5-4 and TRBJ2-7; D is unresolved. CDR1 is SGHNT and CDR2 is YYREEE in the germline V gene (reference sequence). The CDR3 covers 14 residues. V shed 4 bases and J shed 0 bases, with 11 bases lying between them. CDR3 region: CASSALLSSYEQYF. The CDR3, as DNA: TGTGCCAGCAGCGCCCTGCTGAGCTCCTACGAGCAGTACTTC.

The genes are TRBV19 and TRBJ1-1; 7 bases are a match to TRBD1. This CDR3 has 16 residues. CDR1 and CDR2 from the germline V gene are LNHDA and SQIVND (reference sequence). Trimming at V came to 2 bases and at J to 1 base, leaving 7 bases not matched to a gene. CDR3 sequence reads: CASSIMWGTENTEAFF. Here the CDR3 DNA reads TGTGCCAGTAGTATAATGTGGGGGACAGAGAACACTGAAGCTTTCTTT.

This chain's CDR3 is CASSLEGQGEAFF. The CDR3 DNA is TGCGCCAGCAGCTTGGAGGGGCAGGGTGAAGCTTTCTTT. This chain connects TRBV5-1 to TRBJ1-1; TRBD1 is a possible D gene (5 bases). Germline CDR1 and CDR2: SGHRS and YFSETQ. V lost 0 bases and J 7 bases, leaving 10 bases between the germline ends. This CDR3 region has 13 residues.

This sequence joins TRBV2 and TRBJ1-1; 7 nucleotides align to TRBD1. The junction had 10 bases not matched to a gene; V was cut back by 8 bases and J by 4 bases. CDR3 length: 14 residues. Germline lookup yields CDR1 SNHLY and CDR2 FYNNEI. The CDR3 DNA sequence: TGTGCCAGCGGCGTCCAGGGGGTCGGCACTGAAGCTTTCTTT. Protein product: CASGVQGVGTEAFF.

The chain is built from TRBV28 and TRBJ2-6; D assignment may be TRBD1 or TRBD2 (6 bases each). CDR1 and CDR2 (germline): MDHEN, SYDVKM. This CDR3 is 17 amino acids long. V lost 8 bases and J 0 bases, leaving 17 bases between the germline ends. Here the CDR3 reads CASSGGGPLSGANVLTF. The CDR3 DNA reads TGTGCCAGCTCAGGTGGGGGGCCCCTCTCTGGGGCCAACGTCCTGACTTTC.

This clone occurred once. CDR3 in amino acids: CASSPHAGGDQPQHF. The CDR3 DNA reads as TGTGCCAGCTCACCACACGCGGGGGGAGATCAGCCCCAGCATTTT. The chain carries TRBV18 and TRBJ1-5; the D gene is possibly TRBD1 (5 bases). This CDR3 contains 15 residues. The V end lost 1 base, the J end lost 5 bases, and 12 bases lay between the germline ends. CDR1 and CDR2 from the germline V gene are KGHSH and LQKENI.

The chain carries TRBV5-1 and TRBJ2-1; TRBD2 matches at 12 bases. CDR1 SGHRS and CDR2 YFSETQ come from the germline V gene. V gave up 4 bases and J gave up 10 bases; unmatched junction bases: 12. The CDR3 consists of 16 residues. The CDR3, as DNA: TGCGCCAGCAGCCCTGATCCGACTAGCGGGGGCCGCGAGCAGTTCTTC. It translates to CASSPDPTSGGREQFF.

For the CDR3, the DNA is TGTGCCAGCAGCTTAGACCCGGGGGGCAAAAACATTCAGTACTTC. Translating it yields CASSLDPGGKNIQYF. V usage is TRBV7-2 and J usage is TRBJ2-4; 7 bases are shared with TRBD2. The length of the CDR3 is 15 residues. Germline values: CDR1 SGHTA, CDR2 FQGNSA. J lost 3 bases, V lost 1 base, and 3 bases had no gene match.

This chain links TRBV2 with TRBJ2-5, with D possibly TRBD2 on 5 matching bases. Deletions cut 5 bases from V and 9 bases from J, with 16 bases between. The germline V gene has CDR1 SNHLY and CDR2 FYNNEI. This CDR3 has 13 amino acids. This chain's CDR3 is CASSPTRDGAQYF. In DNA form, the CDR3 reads TGTGCCAGCAGTCCGACTCGTGACGGGGCCCAGTACTTC.

The CDR3 bases are TGCGCCAGCAGCTTGATAGGAAAAGAGACCCAGTACTTC. It is translated as CASSLIGKETQYF. The chain combines TRBV5-1 with TRBJ2-5, with D uncertain. The length of the CDR3 is 13 residues. The germline V gene encodes CDR1 SGHRS and CDR2 YFSETQ. V lost 1 base, J lost 3 bases, and 7 bases lay in between.

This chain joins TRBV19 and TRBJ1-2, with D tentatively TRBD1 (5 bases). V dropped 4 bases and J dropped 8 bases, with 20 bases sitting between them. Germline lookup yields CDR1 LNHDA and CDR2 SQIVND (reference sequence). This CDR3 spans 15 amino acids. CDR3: CASSTLQFTGGGYTF. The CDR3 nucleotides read TGTGCCAGTAGTACTCTCCAATTTACAGGTGGGGGCTACACCTTC.

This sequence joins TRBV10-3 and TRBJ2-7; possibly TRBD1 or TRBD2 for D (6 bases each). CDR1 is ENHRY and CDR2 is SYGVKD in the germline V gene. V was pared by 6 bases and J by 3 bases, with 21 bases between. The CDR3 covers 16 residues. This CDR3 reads CAISGGQARNLYEQYF. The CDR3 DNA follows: TGTGCCATCAGCGGGGGACAAGCCCGCAACCTCTACGAGCAGTACTTC.

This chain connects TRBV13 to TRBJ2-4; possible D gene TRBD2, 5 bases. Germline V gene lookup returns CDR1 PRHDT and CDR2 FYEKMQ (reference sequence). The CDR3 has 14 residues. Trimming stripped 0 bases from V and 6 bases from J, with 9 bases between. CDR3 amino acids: CASSLGTAGNIQYF. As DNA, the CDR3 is TGTGCCAGCAGCTTAGGGACCGCGGGAAACATTCAGTACTTC.

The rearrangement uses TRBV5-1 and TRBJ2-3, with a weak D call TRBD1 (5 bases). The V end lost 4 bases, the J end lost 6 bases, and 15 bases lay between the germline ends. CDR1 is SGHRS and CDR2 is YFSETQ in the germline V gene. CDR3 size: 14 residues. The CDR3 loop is CASSRSRGADTQYF. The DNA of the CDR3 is TGCGCCAGCAGCCGATCAAGGGGCGCGGATACGCAGTATTTT.